This TCR beta chain was obtained from a study of human T cells and chemical hapten exposure. The germline CDR1 and CDR2 sequences are MNHEY and SVGAGI. Trimming removed 2 bases from V and 5 bases from J, with 9 bases in between. The CDR3 is 14 residues long. Specified time point: patch test 1, 2 weeks after DPC sensitization. Treatment indicated: therapeutic diphenylcyclopropenone sensitization with weekly scalp DPC. Investigators collected blood before applying each patch test. RNA extraction used unfractionated whole blood as the source of total RNA. In the case of this clonotype: Its antigen is unknown.

Notes on the study in general: Donors, who had alopecia, may show an immune response that differs from healthy people's.

TCRdb reprocessed the RACE reads with MiXCR, giving one entry per CDR3 protein. This sample has 50,000 or so distinct CDR3 sequences, with about 10% found just once. This chain uses TRBV6-5 with TRBJ2-2; no definite D call. Source: whole blood, taken in connection with sensitization to the hapten diphenylcyclopropenone (DPC). The sequence came from a woman aged 45-65 years with alopecia areata. Some clones in this sample may be carry-over from other donors' samples. CDR3 amino acids: CASSYLALTGELFF. Here the CDR3 DNA reads TGTGCCAGCAGTTACCTCGCACTAACCGGGGAGCTGTTTTTT.